These 15 T cell receptor beta chains came from one sample sequenced in a study of T cells in Graves' hyperthyroidism and ophthalmopathy. What was amplified from RNA transcripts were TCR beta CDR3 regions. Using the HTBI primer set, a first-round RT-PCR was run on the TCR CDR3. TCRdb re-called the multiplex PCR reads through MiXCR, storing one row per CDR3 protein. The sample includes about 680,000 distinct CDR3 sequences, about 35% of them seen just once. The sequencing input was blood. The receptor set was obtained from a woman aged 40 to 50 with Graves' hyperthyroidism.

This clonotype showed up many times. The chain couples TRBV28 to TRBJ2-7; D not certain. The CDR3 is 12 residues long. Trimming shortened V by 5 bases and J by 3 bases, and 8 bases separated the two germline ends. The germline gives CDR1 MDHEN, CDR2 SYDVKM. The CDR3 nucleotides are TGTGCCAGCAGTGCTCGCAGCTACGAGCAGTACTTC. Residues: CASSARSYEQYF.

This clonotype occurred many times. The genes are TRBV11-2 and TRBJ1-2; D gene ambiguous. This CDR3 has 13 residues. The germline gives CDR1 SGHAT, CDR2 FQNNGV. The ends were cut back, 5 bases at V and 3 bases at J, with 10 bases in the middle. Here the CDR3 DNA reads TGTGCCAGCAGCCCACCTTCTGACTATGGCTACACCTTC. It translates to CASSPPSDYGYTF.

This clonotype was counted only a few times. The rearrangement joins TRBV6-6 to TRBJ2-5; D gene ambiguous. V was shortened by 2 bases and J by 4 bases, with 11 bases between the two germline ends. The CDR3 is 14 amino acids. The V gene's germline CDR1 is MNHNY and CDR2 SVGAGI (reference sequence). The CDR3 here is CASSYEAILETQYF. The CDR3 DNA reads as TGTGCCAGCAGTTACGAGGCTATACTAGAGACCCAGTACTTC.

This clonotype was counted ten times or more. V usage is TRBV7-2 and J usage is TRBJ1-5, with D perhaps matching TRBD1 (6 bases). Germline V gene data show CDR1 as SGHTA and CDR2 as FQGNSA. Trimming left V 5 bases short and J 5 bases short, with 13 bases between. The CDR3 has 14 amino acids. CDR3 nucleotide sequence: TGTGCCAGCAGCACGGGGGCGGCCGATCAGCCCCAGCATTTT. Protein product: CASSTGAADQPQHF. The variable domain in full, with the rest retrieved from reference TRBV7-2 and TRBJ1-5, is GAGVSQSPSNKVTEKGKDVELRCDPISGHTALYWYRQSLGQGLEFLIYFQGNSAPDKSGLPSDRFSAERTGGSVSTLTIQRTQQEDSAVYLCASSTGAADQPQHFGDGTRLSIL.

The CDR3 nucleotides are TGCAGTGCTAGAGTACAGGGGAGGGGATTGGAGGCTTTCTTT. This gives the protein CSARVQGRGLEAFF. V usage is TRBV20-1 and J usage is TRBJ1-1; 7 nucleotides agree with TRBD1. V dropped 1 base and J dropped 11; count of bases not matched to a gene: 13. CDR1 is DFQATT, CDR2 SNEGSKA, per germline (reference sequence). The CDR3 covers 14 residues.

This clonotype was picked up many times. The chain has TRBV7-2 and TRBJ2-5; D unclear. CDR3 size: 15 residues. Looked up from germline, CDR1 is SGHTA and CDR2 is FQGNSA. V was cut by 0 bases and J by 3 bases, with 11 bases left in between. In nucleotides, the CDR3 is TGTGCCAGCAGCTTAGCGGCCCTCACTGAAGAGACCCAGTACTTC. Protein: CASSLAALTEETQYF.

This clonotype was seen many times. This chain uses TRBV10-3 with TRBJ1-4; D perhaps matches TRBD1 (5 bases). The germline V gene has CDR1 ENHRY and CDR2 SYGVKD. V lost 3 bases and J lost 7, with 15 bases in between. The CDR3 contains 15 residues. The CDR3 region has the DNA TGTGCCATCAGTGAATTGTGGGCAGGGAGTGAAAAACTGTTTTTT. Its translation is CAISELWAGSEKLFF.

In this sample, this clonotype turned up a few times. The chain couples TRBV20-1 to TRBJ1-2; TRBD1 agrees at 7 bases. V shed 3 bases and J 5 bases; nucleotides not matched to a gene: 6. There are 13 residues in the CDR3. From germline, CDR1 is DFQATT and CDR2 SNEGSKA (reference sequence). The CDR3 region has the DNA TGCAGTGCTAGGGGGGACAGTGGGTATGGCTACACCTTC. Its protein product is CSARGDSGYGYTF.

The chain is built from TRBV20-1 and TRBJ1-2; 9 positions match TRBD1. The ends lost 4 bases at V and 5 bases at J; junction bases unmatched: 8. The CDR3 runs 14 residues. CDR1 is DFQATT, CDR2 SNEGSKA, per germline (reference sequence). This CDR3 reads CSAIGDRVDYGYTF. CDR3 nucleotides: TGCAGTGCTATCGGGGACAGGGTTGATTATGGCTACACCTTC.

V is TRBV10-3 and J is TRBJ1-1, with a tentative D call TRBD1 (5 bases). CDR1 and CDR2 (germline): ENHRY, SYGVKD. V lost 6 bases and J lost 6, with 14 bases in between. The CDR3 has 13 amino acids. Written as DNA, the CDR3 is TGTGCCATCAGAGACTTACTGGGGGCTGAAGCTTTCTTT. As protein: CAIRDLLGAEAFF.

The sample holds a few counts of this clonotype. The chain has TRBV5-1 and TRBJ2-2; maybe TRBD2 (5 bases). The V end was cut by 1 base, the J end by 6 bases, with 10 bases between. This CDR3 region has 14 residues. Germline V gives CDR1 SGHRS, CDR2 YFSETQ. The DNA of the CDR3 is TGCGCCAGCAGCTTGATCGGGAATGCCGGGGAGCTGTTTTTT. It translates to CASSLIGNAGELFF. Full variable domain (remainder filled in from reference TRBV5-1 and TRBJ2-2): KAGVTQTPRYLIKTRGQQVTLSCSPISGHRSVSWYQQTPGQGLQFLFEYFSETQRNKGNFPGRFSGRQFSNSRSEMNVSTLELGDSALYLCASSLIGNAGELFFGEGSRLTVL.

V usage is TRBV20-1 and J usage is TRBJ1-5; D possibly corresponds to TRBD1 (6 bases). V dropped 1 base and J dropped 0 bases, with 13 bases sitting between them. Germline V gives CDR1 DFQATT, CDR2 SNEGSKA (reference sequence). This CDR3 spans 16 amino acids. The CDR3 nucleotides are TGCAGTGCTAGAGTAGGGACAAACATTAGCAATCAGCCCCAGCATTTT. As protein: CSARVGTNISNQPQHF.

V usage is TRBV4-3 and J usage is TRBJ1-2, with D maybe TRBD1 (6 bases). The ends were cut back, 3 bases at V and 5 bases at J, with 16 bases in the middle. Per germline, CDR1 LGHNA and CDR2 YSLEER. CDR3 length: 15 residues. As DNA, the CDR3 is TGCGCCAGCAGCCAGATTGGACAGCCACATTATGGCTACACCTTC. It codes for CASSQIGQPHYGYTF.

The V call is TRBV4-3, the J call TRBJ1-5; 7 bases line up with TRBD1. J gave up 2 bases and V 0 bases, and 4 bases lay outside the gene matches. CDR3 length equals 16 residues. Per germline, CDR1 LGHNA and CDR2 YSLEER. CDR3: CASSQDRQGGNQPQHF. The CDR3 coding sequence is TGCGCCAGCAGCCAAGATCGACAGGGCGGCAATCAGCCCCAGCATTTT.

This clonotype was detected ten times or more. The V gene is TRBV2, the J gene TRBJ1-5, with D hard to call. CDR3 length: 12 amino acids. The V gene's germline CDR1 is SNHLY and CDR2 FYNNEI. V was shortened by 7 bases and J by 5 bases, with 9 bases between the two germline ends. The CDR3 bases are TGTGCCAGCACCTCAGGCGATCAGCCCCAGCATTTT. Translation gives CASTSGDQPQHF.